This TCR beta chain came from a study of blood T cell repertoires in COVID-19. For the study at large: COVID-19 samples collected from the United States, Italy and Spain covered acute and convalescent phases. Nucleic acid was either cDNA or gDNA, and it came from T cells, B-cell-depleted T cells, or PBMCs.

In the original analysis: The assay estimated nucleated cells by amplifying reference gene primers. Repertoires were generated with immunoSEQ multiplex PCR, while TCRdb's copy carries only in-frame clones and drops some. V, J and clone size are taken as reported in that table, and D and trimming were inferred from the DNA itself. Counted here are around 300,000 clones, about nine tenths occurring once; the ten biggest clones make up approximately 2.4%. CDR1 SEHNR and CDR2 FQNEAQ come from the germline V gene (reference sequence). The CDR3 runs 16 residues. Trimming took off 1 base at V and 0 bases at J, with 9 bases between the two ends.

The clonotype comes from a man between 18 and 29 years old with active or convalescent COVID-19. The chain recombines TRBV7-9 with TRBJ2-2; D uncertain. The sequenced sample consisted of peripheral blood. The CDR3 reads CASSLGRGPNTGELFF. CDR3 in DNA: TGTGCCAGCAGCTTAGGGAGAGGCCCGAACACCGGGGAGCTGTTTTTT.